The entry below gives a single T cell receptor beta chain sequence along with its context. Its antigen is undetermined. The CDR3 has 14 residues. Trimming removed 0 bases at V and 8 bases at J, with 16 bases between. Germline assignment: CDR1 GTSNPN and CDR2 SVGIG (reference sequence). This entry is derived from a study of T cell repertoires in cytomegalovirus infection. Study-level information: Indications of both CMV infection and matching HLA type were provided by public TCR beta signatures. Study results and caveats: Cumulative public TCR beta family frequency identified carriers of CMV plus the relevant HLA. What dominated the ex vivo response were HLA-C-restricted CMV-specific TCR beta clonotypes.

TCRdb reprocessed the reads with MiXCR, giving one entry per CDR3 protein. The sample lists around 350,000 distinct CDR3 sequences, around 18% occurring once. The material sequenced was PBMCs. The chain couples TRBV30 to TRBJ1-2; the D is unclear. This receptor was taken from a human donor in good health (CMV status not recorded). Some clones in this sample may be carry-over from other donors' samples. The DNA of the CDR3 is TGTGCCTGGAGTGTACTGTCGGGAGCTATGGGCTACACCTTC. Protein sequence: CAWSVLSGAMGYTF.